The T cell receptor beta chain under discussion was sequenced for a study of human T cells and chemical hapten exposure (dated by TCRdb to about 2021). Regarding the research as a whole: Libraries were pooled for sequencing, and per-sample TCR yields varied mainly because of small differences in library volumes within the pool. The study tracked peripheral blood TCR repertoire changes in vivo during primary and secondary sensitization to the hapten diphenylcyclopropenone (DPC) in alopecia patients. Each blood RNA sample was used to sequence both TCR alpha and TCR beta chains.

About this clonotype: Its antigen is unknown. No qualities accompany the bases; no much larger clone lies one base away.

Receptors were amplified or captured by RACE. Sequenced using a NextSeq 500. Library preparation attached unique molecular identifiers to individual cDNA molecules for quantitative, reproducible TCR counting. The original methods were these. The median number of TCRs per sample was around 96,000, ranging from about 23,224 to 690,600. The Decombinator software suite was used to annotate the V, J and CDR3 of the TCR reads. For the PS versus PT1 abundance plots, all samples were subsampled to the same number of TCRs (28,000). Expanded TCRs were defined as absent before sensitization and observed at least eight times at the 2-week time point. TCRdb reprocessed the public reads (quality trimming at Q25 with fastp, clone calling with MiXCR) and kept in-frame beta chains. Records with the same CDR3 protein are collapsed into one entry carrying the most frequent genes and DNA. TCRdb's processing, not the study's, gives the V and J calls here. The sample includes about 130,000 distinct CDR3 sequences, with approximately 9.5% observed a single time. 1.5% to 2% of the sample rests with the top ten.

Interpreted using the paper, the time point label stands for: healthy volunteer bleed at 2 weeks. Total RNA was isolated from unfractionated whole blood collected in Tempus Blood RNA tubes. Five healthy volunteers served as TCR sequencing controls and were bled at day 0, 2 weeks and 6 weeks. The germline V end is reduced by 2 bases and the J end by 2 bases; junction bases left unmatched: 2. CDR1 and CDR2, looked up from the germline V gene, are SGHRS and YFSETQ. Measured from the cysteine to the phenylalanine, the CDR3 is 15 residues long. Only CDR3 DNA remains: 45 bases, in frame from the first base. What the research found in general, with its limitations: No change with DPC sensitization was found in the number of TCRs above 1 in 1000 frequency, and no evidence of global repertoire structure alterations was found. After repeated subsampling, changes were observed in the strength of the expansion versus patch-test correlation and in the threshold at which the correlation became significant.

Sequencing was done on a sample of whole blood. The chain uses TRBV5-1 and TRBJ2-2, and TRBD2 aligns with 8 junction nucleotides. This clonotype originated in a male donor in good health. Some clones in this sample may be carry-over from other donors' samples. The bases read TGCGCCAGCAGCTTATTAGCGGGAAACACCGGGGAGCTGTTTTTT. The translation is CASSLLAGNTGELFF.